This T cell receptor beta chain was documented in a study of cytomegalovirus exposure and HLA in healthy donors. V lost 5 bases and J lost 1; bases outside the gene matches: 7. This CDR3 is 15 amino acids long. Germline loops: CDR1 SEHNR, CDR2 FQNEAQ (reference sequence). Only one count was recorded for this clone. Its cognate antigen is unknown. The data were produced by immunoSEQ multiplex PCR, yet TCRdb's version contains in-frame clones alone and is incomplete. The table lists some 140,000 clones, approximately 85% of them singletons. Study-wide findings and caveats: Most TCR sequences were rare, but some public TCRs occurred in many donors. There were around 160 TCR beta chains listed as cytomegalovirus-associated.

The rearrangement uses TRBV7-9 and TRBJ2-7; 8 nucleotides match TRBD2. Sequencing was done on a sample of PBMCs. This TCR was recovered from a woman aged 30 to 39 in good health and CMV-seronegative. Written as DNA, the CDR3 is TGTGCCAGCAGCCCCAGGGGCGGGGGGTCCTACGAGCAGTACTTC. Translating gives CASSPRGGGSYEQYF.